This entry describes one T cell receptor (beta chain). Germline CDR1 and CDR2: MDHEN and SYDVKM. This CDR3 is 13 amino acids long. Trimming took 7 bases from V and 6 from J, leaving 13 bases between them. Unique molecular identifiers tagged the TCRbeta library. Each CDR3 protein gets one entry after TCRdb re-called the PCR reads with MiXCR. The sample holds around 440,000 distinct CDR3 sequences, 16% seen once. This sample is drawn from a study of T-cell reconstitution after alpha-beta-depleted transplantation in children. The TCR was taken from a boy less than two years old who had a stem cell transplant for Wiskott-Aldrich syndrome, so the T cells may come from the graft donor. The chain carries TRBV28 and TRBJ2-1; D is unclear. This specimen consisted of PBMCs, mostly from graft donor cells, obtained 360 days after TCRalphabeta/CD19-depleted stem cell transplant. The CDR3 coding sequence is TGTGCCAGCAAGGCTGTGGAACGCAATGAGCAGTTCTTC. The encoded protein is CASKAVERNEQFF.